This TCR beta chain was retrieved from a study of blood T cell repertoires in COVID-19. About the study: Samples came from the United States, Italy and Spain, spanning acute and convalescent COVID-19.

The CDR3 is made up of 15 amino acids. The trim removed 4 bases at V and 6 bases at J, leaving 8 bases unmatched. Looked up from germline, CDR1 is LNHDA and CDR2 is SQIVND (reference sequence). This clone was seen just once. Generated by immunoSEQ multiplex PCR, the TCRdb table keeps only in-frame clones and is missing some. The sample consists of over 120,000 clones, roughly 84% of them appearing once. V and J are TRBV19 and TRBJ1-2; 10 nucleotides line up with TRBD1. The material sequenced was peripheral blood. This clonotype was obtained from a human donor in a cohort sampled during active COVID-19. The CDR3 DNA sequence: TGTGCCAGTAGTACTACCTATGACAGGGGGCATGGCTACACCTTC. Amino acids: CASSTTYDRGHGYTF.